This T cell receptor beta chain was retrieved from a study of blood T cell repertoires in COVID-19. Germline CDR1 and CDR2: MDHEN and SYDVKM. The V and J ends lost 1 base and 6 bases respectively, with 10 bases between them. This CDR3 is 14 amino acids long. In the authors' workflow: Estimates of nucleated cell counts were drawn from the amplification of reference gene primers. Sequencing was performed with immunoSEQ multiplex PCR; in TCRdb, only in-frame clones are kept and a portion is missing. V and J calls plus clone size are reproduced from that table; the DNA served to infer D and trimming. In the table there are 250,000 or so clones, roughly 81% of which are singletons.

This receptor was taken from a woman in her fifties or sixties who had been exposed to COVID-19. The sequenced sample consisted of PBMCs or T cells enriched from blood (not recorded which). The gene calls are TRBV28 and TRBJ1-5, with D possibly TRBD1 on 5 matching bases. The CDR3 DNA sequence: TGTGCCAGCAGTTTATCCCAGGGCAGTCAGCCCCAGCATTTT. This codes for CASSLSQGSQPQHF. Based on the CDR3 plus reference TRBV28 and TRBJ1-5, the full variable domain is DVKVTQSSRYLVKRTGEKVFLECVQDMDHENMFWYRQDPGLGLRLIYFSYDVKMKEKGDIPEGYSVSREKKERFSLILESASTNQTSMYLCASSLSQGSQPQHFGDGTRLSIL.